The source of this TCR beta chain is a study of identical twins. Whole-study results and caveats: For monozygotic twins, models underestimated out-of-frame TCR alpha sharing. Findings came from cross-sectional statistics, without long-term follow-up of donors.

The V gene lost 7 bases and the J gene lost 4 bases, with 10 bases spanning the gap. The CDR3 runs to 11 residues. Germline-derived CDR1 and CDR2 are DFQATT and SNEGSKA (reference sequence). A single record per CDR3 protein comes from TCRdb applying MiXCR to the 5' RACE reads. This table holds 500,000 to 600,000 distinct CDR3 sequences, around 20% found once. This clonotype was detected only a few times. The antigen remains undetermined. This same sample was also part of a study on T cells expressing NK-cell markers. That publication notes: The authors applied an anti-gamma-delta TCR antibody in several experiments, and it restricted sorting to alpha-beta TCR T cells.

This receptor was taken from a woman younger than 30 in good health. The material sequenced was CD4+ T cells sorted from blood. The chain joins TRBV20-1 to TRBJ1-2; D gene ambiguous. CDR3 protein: CSGTEFYGYTF. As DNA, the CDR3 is TGCAGTGGAACGGAATTCTATGGCTACACCTTC.